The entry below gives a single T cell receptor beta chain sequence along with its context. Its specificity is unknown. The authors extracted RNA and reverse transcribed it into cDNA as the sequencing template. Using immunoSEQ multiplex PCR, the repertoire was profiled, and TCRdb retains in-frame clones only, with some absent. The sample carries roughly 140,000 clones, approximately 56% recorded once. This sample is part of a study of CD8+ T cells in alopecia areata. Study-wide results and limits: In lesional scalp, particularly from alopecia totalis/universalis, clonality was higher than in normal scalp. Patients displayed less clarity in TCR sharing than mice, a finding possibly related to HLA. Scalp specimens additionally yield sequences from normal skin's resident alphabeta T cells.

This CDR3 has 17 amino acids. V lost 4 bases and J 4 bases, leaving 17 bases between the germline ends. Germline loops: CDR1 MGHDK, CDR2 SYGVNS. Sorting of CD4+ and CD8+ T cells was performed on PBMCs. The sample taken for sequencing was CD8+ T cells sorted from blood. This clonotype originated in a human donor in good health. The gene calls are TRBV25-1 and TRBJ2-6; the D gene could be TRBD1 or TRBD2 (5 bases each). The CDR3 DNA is TGTGCCAGCAGTGGAGGGGATACCCTCTCGGGGGCCAACGTCCTGACTTTC. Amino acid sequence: CASSGGDTLSGANVLTF.